This record looks at one T cell receptor (beta chain) sequence and its context. The record originates from a study of blood T cells in healthy people across ages. In terms of origin and age, donors were healthy Caucasian individuals from Russia aged 6 to 90. Per sample, a minimum of 7 million PBMCs were isolated. Combining a sample-barcoded 5' primer with a J-beta primer mix, a second PCR ran for roughly 7 to 12 cycles. A tag from a template-switch adaptor with 12 random nucleotides marked each cDNA molecule. From the 5' RACE reads, TCRdb called clonotypes with MiXCR, one entry per CDR3 protein. Among some 760,000 distinct CDR3 sequences listed, just under 25% were seen once. In germline, CDR1 is MNHNS, CDR2 SASEGT. This CDR3 is 14 amino acids long. The V and J ends lost 3 bases and 7 bases respectively, with 15 bases between them. These data also featured in a second study, about T cells of mothers and their children. This second report adds: Overlap ran slightly, non-significantly higher for related than unrelated mother-child pairs.

The sample taken for sequencing was blood. V and J are TRBV6-1 and TRBJ1-2; D might be TRBD1 (5 bases). The clonotype originates from a boy aged 5-17 years in good health. Written as DNA, the CDR3 is TGTGCCAGCAGTGAGGGAGGGGTGAGTCTTGGCTACACCTTC. Amino acid sequence: CASSEGGVSLGYTF.